This T cell receptor (beta chain) came from a study of blood T cell repertoires in COVID-19. Study at large: Spain, Italy and the United States supplied samples that represented acute and convalescent COVID-19. Sources were T cells, B-cell-depleted T cells, or PBMCs; the material itself was cDNA or gDNA.

The table came from immunoSEQ multiplex PCR; TCRdb's copy has only in-frame clones and leaves some out. This sample has some 200,000 clones, with 84% found just once. The CDR3 length is 15 residues. Trimming took 6 bases from V and 4 from J; bases not matched to a gene: 9. Germline CDR1 reads MNHEY; CDR2 reads SVGAGI. The sequenced sample consisted of peripheral blood. This clonotype originated in an older woman with acute or convalescent COVID-19. V usage is TRBV6-5 and J usage is TRBJ1-2; 9 bases match TRBD1. The CDR3 sequence is CASRGMDRGVYGYTF. DNA for the CDR3: TGTGCCAGCAGGGGGATGGACAGGGGAGTCTATGGCTACACCTTC.